The next 12 T cell receptor beta chains were all read from a single sample in a study of blood T cell repertoires in COVID-19. The protocol was immunoSEQ multiplex PCR, while the TCRdb copy is restricted to in-frame clones and leaves out a portion. The repertoire holds over 140,000 clones, with about three quarters as singletons. The sequencing sample was made of PBMCs or T cells enriched from blood (not recorded which). The receptors here all came from a woman aged 50 to 65 who had recovered from COVID-19.

J is TRBJ2-1 and V is TRBV9, with TRBD2 matching over 12 bases. The CDR3 totals 16 residues. V lost 7 bases, J lost 3 bases, and 8 bases stayed unmatched. From germline, CDR1 is SGDLS and CDR2 YYNGEE. CDR3 loop: CASARTSGALYNEQFF. Written as DNA, the CDR3 is TGTGCCAGCGCCAGGACTAGCGGGGCCCTCTACAATGAGCAGTTCTTC.

The chain uses TRBV4-1 and TRBJ1-4; D not certain. The CDR3 runs to 14 residues. CDR1 is MGHRA and CDR2 is YSYEKL in the germline V gene. V lost 4 bases, J lost 5 bases, and 11 bases lay in between. The CDR3 protein is CASSRGEGNEKLFF. CDR3 DNA: TGCGCCAGCAGCCGAGGTGAGGGCAATGAAAAACTGTTTTTT.

This chain links TRBV28 with TRBJ2-1; 9 nucleotides align to TRBD2. The CDR3 runs 15 residues. The V gene end was trimmed by 6 bases and the J gene end by 0 bases; junction bases not matched to a gene: 3. Germline loops: CDR1 MDHEN, CDR2 SYDVKM. CDR3 residues: CASRTSGYSYNEQFF. CDR3 coding DNA: TGTGCCAGCAGGACTAGCGGATACTCCTACAATGAGCAGTTCTTC.

This clone was detected only a few times. The V gene is TRBV2, the J gene TRBJ1-5; the D is unclear. Deletions cut 7 bases from V and 2 bases from J, with 9 bases between. The germline V gene encodes CDR1 SNHLY and CDR2 FYNNEI. This CDR3 has 13 residues. This CDR3 is CASKPARNQPQHF. The CDR3 region has the DNA TGTGCCAGCAAGCCCGCCCGCAATCAGCCCCAGCATTTT.

The chain uses TRBV5-4 and TRBJ2-5; 7 positions agree with TRBD2. The germline gives CDR1 SGHNT, CDR2 YYREEE (reference sequence). This CDR3 is 15 amino acids long. With V trimmed by 3 bases and J by 5 bases, 10 bases remained unmatched. The CDR3 DNA sequence: TGTGCCAGCAGCTCCTCTAGCGGACGTGTGGAGACCCAGTACTTC. Translation gives CASSSSSGRVETQYF.

Only a few counts were recorded for this clone. The CDR3: CATSDPGGTGDYNEQFF. CDR3 nucleotides: TGTGCCACCAGTGACCCAGGGGGGACAGGAGACTACAATGAGCAGTTCTTC. The rearrangement links TRBV24-1 to TRBJ2-1; 8 nucleotides agree with TRBD1. Germline trimming cut 4 bases from V and 3 bases from J; bases unmatched to any gene: 10. The CDR3 is made up of 17 amino acids. Looked up from germline, CDR1 is KGHDR and CDR2 is SFDVKD.

V and J are TRBV6-5 and TRBJ1-2; tentative D call: TRBD1 (5 bases). Germline V gives CDR1 MNHEY, CDR2 SVGAGI. V dropped 0 bases and J dropped 3 bases, with 8 bases sitting between them. The CDR3 runs 14 residues. CDR3 sequence reads: CASSYSGGDYGYTF. The CDR3 coding sequence is TGTGCCAGCAGTTACTCGGGGGGAGACTATGGCTACACCTTC.

V usage is TRBV20-1 and J usage is TRBJ2-7; D not certain. V gave up 3 bases and J gave up 2 bases, with 11 bases separating them. Germline V gene sequence: CDR1 DFQATT, CDR2 SNEGSKA (reference sequence). This CDR3 region has 13 residues. The CDR3 region has the DNA TGCAGTGCTAGTTCCAGTAATACCTACGAGCAGTACTTC. It specifies CSASSSNTYEQYF.

The rearrangement links TRBV5-1 to TRBJ2-2; the D gene is possibly TRBD1 (5 bases). V was pared by 2 bases and J by 1 base, with 6 bases between. This CDR3 region has 14 residues. CDR1 is SGHRS and CDR2 is YFSETQ in the germline V gene. The CDR3 region is CASSLQENTGELFF. The CDR3, as DNA: TGCGCCAGCAGCTTACAGGAGAACACCGGGGAGCTGTTTTTT.

The chain is built from TRBV27 and TRBJ2-7; 7 bases are shared with TRBD1. J gave up 3 bases and V 8 bases, and 7 bases lay outside the gene matches. This CDR3 is built from 13 residues. CDR1 and CDR2 (germline): MNHEY, SMNVEV (reference sequence). CDR3 amino acids: CASRLGTDYEQYF. The DNA of the CDR3 is TGTGCCAGCCGTCTCGGGACAGACTACGAGCAGTACTTC.

This clone has more than one count but fewer than ten. V usage is TRBV10-3 and J usage is TRBJ2-2; TRBD1 aligns across 10 bases. The CDR3 spans 14 residues. Germline values: CDR1 ENHRY, CDR2 SYGVKD. With 10 bases clipped from V and 4 bases from J, the junction kept 6 bases outside the gene matches. The CDR3 DNA reads TGTGCCACCTCCTGGGACAGGGGCACCGGGGAGCTGTTTTTT. The encoded protein is CATSWDRGTGELFF.

The chain is built from TRBV11-2 and TRBJ2-1, with TRBD1 matching 7 bases. Germline CDR1 SGHAT, CDR2 FQNNGV. Trimming took 8 bases from V and 2 from J; bases not matched to a gene: 3. The CDR3 covers 13 residues. In nucleotides, the CDR3 is TGTGCCAGCTGCAGGGGGACCTACAATGAGCAGTTCTTC. This sequence encodes CASCRGTYNEQFF. Supplemented by reference TRBV11-2 and TRBJ2-1, the full variable domain reads EAGVAQSPRYKIIEKRQSVAFWCNPISGHATLYWYQQILGQGPKLLIQFQNNGVVDDSQLPKDRFSAERLKGVDSTLKIQPAKLEDSAVYLCASCRGTYNEQFFGPGTRLTVL.